This paragraph covers one T cell receptor (beta chain) sequence. Its matching antigen is unknown. This entry comes from a study of cytomegalovirus exposure and HLA in healthy donors. Study-wide results and limits: Trimming of TCR beta V- and J-genes showed a link, identified in a later analysis, to a missense DCLRE1C variant. There were several of the most significant clusters that appeared linked to common viral pathogens in a later analysis.

The V and J ends lost 0 bases and 9 bases respectively, with 18 bases between them. CDR1 and CDR2 (germline): MNHEY, SVGAGI. The CDR3 contains 16 residues. PCR employed 60 Vbeta and 13 Jbeta primers. Generated by immunoSEQ multiplex PCR, the TCRdb table keeps only in-frame clones and is missing some. The sample shows about 200,000 clones, about 81% of them seen only once. The specimen was PBMCs. The rearrangement uses TRBV6-5 and TRBJ2-1, with a weak D call TRBD2 (7 bases). The TCR was taken from a woman aged 45-65 years in good health and CMV-seropositive. The CDR3 reads CASSYSSGGQVREQFF. CDR3 DNA: TGTGCCAGCAGTTACTCCTCGGGGGGCCAGGTCCGTGAGCAGTTCTTC.